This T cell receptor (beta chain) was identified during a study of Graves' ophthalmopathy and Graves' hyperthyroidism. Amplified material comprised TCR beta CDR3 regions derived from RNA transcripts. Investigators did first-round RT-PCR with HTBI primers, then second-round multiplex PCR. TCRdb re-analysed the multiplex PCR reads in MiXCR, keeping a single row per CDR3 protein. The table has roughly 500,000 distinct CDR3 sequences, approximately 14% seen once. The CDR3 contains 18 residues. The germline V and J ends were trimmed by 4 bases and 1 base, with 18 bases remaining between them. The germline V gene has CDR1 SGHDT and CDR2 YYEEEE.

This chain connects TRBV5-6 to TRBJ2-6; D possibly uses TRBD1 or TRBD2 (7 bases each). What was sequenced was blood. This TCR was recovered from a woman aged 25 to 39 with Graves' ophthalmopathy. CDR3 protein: CASSRGGGASSGANVLTF. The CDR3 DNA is TGTGCCAGCAGCCGGGGAGGGGGCGCATCTTCTGGGGCCAACGTCCTGACTTTC.